The rows below give T cell receptor beta chains drawn from one sample of a study of Ad26.COV2.S vaccination and SARS-CoV-2 variants. Here immunoSEQ multiplex PCR was the method, and the copy in TCRdb shows in-frame clones only, minus some. In the table there are 300,000 to 400,000 clones, roughly 90% of which are singletons. This sample comprised peripheral blood, obtained in a trial of Ad26.COV2.S vaccine versus placebo. The receptors were gathered from a person aged 18-60 years who received the Ad26.COV2.S COVID-19 vaccine or a placebo. The CDR3 runs from the conserved cysteine through the conserved F or W.

j_call: TRBJ1-2
v_call: TRBV11-3
cdr3_length: 17
cdr3_aa: CASSFWTGPLRDYGYTF

j_call: TRBJ2-6
v_call: TRBV27
cdr3_length: 16
cdr3_aa: CASSLGRGAGANVLTF

j_call: TRBJ2-6
v_call: TRBV4-3
cdr3_length: 20
cdr3_aa: CASSQDTALAGDSGANVLTF

j_call: TRBJ2-5
v_call: TRBV7-2
cdr3_length: 16
cdr3_aa: CASSARPGLSWETQYF

j_call: TRBJ2-5
v_call: TRBV4-2
cdr3_length: 15
cdr3_aa: CASSYEDYSGETQYF

j_call: TRBJ1-1
v_call: TRBV3-1/TRBV3-2
cdr3_length: 17
cdr3_aa: CASSPLFTRVQNTEAFF

j_call: TRBJ2-1
v_call: TRBV19
cdr3_length: 12
cdr3_aa: CASSIGTGERFF

j_call: TRBJ1-1
v_call: TRBV5-4
cdr3_length: 14
cdr3_aa: CASSWGDPNTEAFF

j_call: TRBJ2-7
v_call: TRBV28
cdr3_length: 13
cdr3_aa: CASSYTQHYEQYF

j_call: TRBJ1-1
v_call: TRBV4-3
cdr3_length: 15
cdr3_aa: CASSQVVGRGTEAFF

j_call: TRBJ1-2
v_call: TRBV18
cdr3_length: 12
cdr3_aa: CASSPHSGGYTF

j_call: TRBJ1-5
v_call: TRBV3-1/TRBV3-2
cdr3_length: 14
cdr3_aa: CASSHGTENQPQHF

j_call: TRBJ1-2
v_call: TRBV6-5
cdr3_length: 14
cdr3_aa: CASRVRVTNYGYTF

j_call: TRBJ2-1
v_call: TRBV11-3
cdr3_length: 12
cdr3_aa: CASSRLDNEQFF

j_call: TRBJ1-1
v_call: TRBV5-8
cdr3_length: 14
cdr3_aa: CASRFISGYTEAFF

j_call: TRBJ1-2
v_call: TRBV18
cdr3_length: 15
cdr3_aa: CASSPGGAGNYGYTF

j_call: TRBJ1-1
v_call: TRBV6-5
cdr3_length: 14
cdr3_aa: CASSETGTLRRAFF

j_call: TRBJ1-1
v_call: TRBV28
cdr3_length: 13
cdr3_aa: CASTETMNTEAFF

j_call: TRBJ2-1
v_call: TRBV19
cdr3_length: 15
cdr3_aa: CASSIDLRAYNEQFF

j_call: TRBJ2-1
v_call: TRBV9
cdr3_length: 18
cdr3_aa: CASSVAVGVLRGRNEQFF

j_call: TRBJ1-2
v_call: TRBV10-3
cdr3_length: 13
cdr3_aa: CAISEQGMPGYTF

j_call: TRBJ1-1
v_call: TRBV30
cdr3_length: 14
cdr3_aa: CASTHQIRGTEAFF

j_call: TRBJ1-3
v_call: TRBV28
cdr3_length: 16
cdr3_aa: CASSPGTVPSGNTIYF

j_call: TRBJ1-5
v_call: TRBV9
cdr3_length: 13
cdr3_aa: CASSPTGDQPQHF

j_call: TRBJ1-4
v_call: TRBV10-3
cdr3_length: 15
cdr3_aa: CAISEFQGAYEKLFF

j_call: TRBJ1-5
v_call: TRBV15
cdr3_length: 13
cdr3_aa: CATSTVSHQPQHF

j_call: TRBJ2-7
v_call: TRBV3-1/TRBV3-2
cdr3_length: 12
cdr3_aa: CASSHLISEQYF

j_call: TRBJ2-5
v_call: TRBV2
cdr3_length: 13
cdr3_aa: CASPTSAQETQYF

j_call: TRBJ2-5
v_call: TRBV4-3
cdr3_length: 16
cdr3_aa: CASSQDGTRGSETQYF

j_call: TRBJ1-2
v_call: TRBV4-3
cdr3_length: 15
cdr3_aa: CASSQDLTDRYGYTF

j_call: TRBJ1-3
v_call: TRBV7-2
cdr3_length: 16
cdr3_aa: CASSSGPPATGNTIYF

j_call: TRBJ2-1
v_call: TRBV6-5
cdr3_length: 12
cdr3_aa: CASRLQGGEQFF

j_call: TRBJ2-2
v_call: TRBV6-5
cdr3_length: 12
cdr3_aa: CASMADAGELFF

j_call: TRBJ2-6
v_call: TRBV6-1
cdr3_length: 16
cdr3_aa: CASSELQGFRANVLTF

j_call: TRBJ1-5
v_call: TRBV27
cdr3_length: 15
cdr3_aa: CASSLTGLGNQPQHF

j_call: TRBJ1-4
v_call: TRBV7-2
cdr3_length: 19
cdr3_aa: CASSLAPGGEGGTNEKLFF

j_call: TRBJ2-1
v_call: TRBV19
cdr3_length: 11
cdr3_aa: CASSHDHEQFF

j_call: TRBJ2-2
v_call: TRBV4-3
cdr3_length: 13
cdr3_aa: CASSPYYTGELFF

j_call: TRBJ2-5
v_call: TRBV12-3/TRBV12-4
cdr3_length: 12
cdr3_aa: CASTGLIGTQYF

j_call: TRBJ2-7
v_call: TRBV6-5
cdr3_length: 14
cdr3_aa: CASSTHTGTYEQYF

j_call: TRBJ1-5
v_call: TRBV19
cdr3_length: 16
cdr3_aa: CASSPQGGLGHQPQHF

j_call: TRBJ2-1
v_call: TRBV4-1
cdr3_length: 17
cdr3_aa: CASSQDDPRGPYNEQFF

j_call: TRBJ1-5
v_call: TRBV2
cdr3_length: 17
cdr3_aa: CASSHGTADFSNQPQHF

j_call: TRBJ1-1
v_call: TRBV6-6
cdr3_length: 16
cdr3_aa: CASRRRPGLSESEAFF

j_call: TRBJ2-5
v_call: TRBV6-6
cdr3_length: 13
cdr3_aa: CASSYSDKETQYF

j_call: TRBJ1-6
v_call: TRBV23-1
cdr3_length: 15
cdr3_aa: CASSPPGQGEAPLHF

j_call: TRBJ2-5
v_call: TRBV7-9
cdr3_length: 13
cdr3_aa: CASSFQLQETQYF

j_call: TRBJ1-5
v_call: TRBV4-3
cdr3_length: 16
cdr3_aa: CASSQDLVRDDQPQHF

j_call: TRBJ1-2
v_call: TRBV6-5
cdr3_length: 14
cdr3_aa: CASIRDRTSFGYTF

j_call: TRBJ1-6
v_call: TRBV30
cdr3_length: 13
cdr3_aa: CAWNGVINSPLHF

j_call: TRBJ1-1
v_call: TRBV6-5
cdr3_length: 13
cdr3_aa: CASSYSEETEAFF